This T cell receptor (beta chain) was identified during a study of identical twins. Study findings and constraints: Partial confounding of zero-insertion analyses by invariant MAIT and iNKT cells was possible.

Only healthy Caucasians were enrolled as donors. Via MiXCR, TCRdb re-called the 5' RACE reads, giving one row per CDR3 protein. The sample holds 700,000 or so distinct CDR3 sequences, 21% seen once. As for this clonotype: Its antigen remains unknown.

Germline V gene data show CDR1 as SEHNR and CDR2 as FQNEAQ (reference sequence). V dropped 5 bases and J dropped 2; count of bases not matched to a gene: 11. This CDR3 region has 16 residues. The sample was also reused in another study, on T cells expressing NK-cell markers. In that study: Also leading the CD3+CD56-NKG2C+ fraction in a handful of donors were these clonotypes.

The gene calls are TRBV7-9 and TRBJ2-5, with TRBD1 matching 7 bases. The sequenced sample consisted of PBMCs. The sequence was obtained from a woman under 30 in good health. CDR3 sequence: CASSDLDGTEQETQYF. In DNA form, the CDR3 reads TGTGCCAGCAGCGACCTTGACGGGACAGAGCAAGAGACCCAGTACTTC.